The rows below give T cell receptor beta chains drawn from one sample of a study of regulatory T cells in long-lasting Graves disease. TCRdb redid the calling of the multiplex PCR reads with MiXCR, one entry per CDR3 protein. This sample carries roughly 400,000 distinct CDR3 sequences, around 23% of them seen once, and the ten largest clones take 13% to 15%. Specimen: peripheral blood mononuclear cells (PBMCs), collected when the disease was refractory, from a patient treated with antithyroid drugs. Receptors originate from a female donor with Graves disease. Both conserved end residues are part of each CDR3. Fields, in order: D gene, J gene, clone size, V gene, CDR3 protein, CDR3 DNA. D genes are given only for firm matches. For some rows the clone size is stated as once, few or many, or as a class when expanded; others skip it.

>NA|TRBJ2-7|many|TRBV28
CASSPGGPDEQYF
TGTGCCAGCAGCCCCGGCGGCCCGGACGAGCAGTACTTC
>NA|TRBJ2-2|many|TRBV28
CASSLLWRNTGELFF
TGTGCCAGCAGTTTATTGTGGAGGAACACCGGGGAGCTGTTTTTT
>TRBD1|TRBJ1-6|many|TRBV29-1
CSVTPGTGTSPLHF
TGCAGCGTTACCCCCGGGACAGGCACGTCACCCCTCCACTTT
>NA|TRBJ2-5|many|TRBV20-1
CSASHKETQYF
TGCAGTGCTAGTCACAAAGAGACCCAGTACTTC
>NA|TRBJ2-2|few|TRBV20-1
CSARRLAPNTGELFF
TGCAGTGCTAGACGGCTAGCCCCGAACACCGGGGAGCTGTTTTTT
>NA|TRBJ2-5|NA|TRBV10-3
CAVSARLAEETQYF
TGTGCCGTCAGTGCTCGACTGGCCGAAGAGACCCAGTACTTC
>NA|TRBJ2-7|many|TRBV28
CASNRPMIYEQYF
TGTGCCAGCAACCGCCCAATGATCTACGAGCAGTACTTC
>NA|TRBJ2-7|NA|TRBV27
CASSLEGPGGLYEQYF
TGTGCCAGCAGTTTAGAGGGGCCAGGCGGGCTTTACGAGCAGTACTTC
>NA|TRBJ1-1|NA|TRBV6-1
CASRPPLGVNTEAFF
TGTGCCAGCAGGCCCCCCCTAGGAGTGAACACTGAAGCTTTCTTT
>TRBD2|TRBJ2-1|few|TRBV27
CASSLLGTSGSNEQFF
TGTGCCAGCAGTTTATTGGGGACTAGCGGGAGCAATGAGCAGTTCTTC
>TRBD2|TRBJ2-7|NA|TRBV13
CASSLRTSRRPYEQYF
TGTGCCAGCAGCCTCCGGACTAGCCGACGCCCCTACGAGCAGTACTTC
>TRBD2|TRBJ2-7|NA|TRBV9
CASSVGTSAAYEQYF
TGTGCCAGCAGCGTAGGGACTAGCGCAGCCTACGAGCAGTACTTC
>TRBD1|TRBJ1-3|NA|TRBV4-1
CASSQAVQGANGNTIYF
TGCGCCAGCAGCCAAGCCGTCCAGGGGGCCAATGGAAACACCATATATTTT
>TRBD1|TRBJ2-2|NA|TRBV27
CASSLWLTKTGLAGELFF
TGTGCCAGCAGTTTATGGTTGACAAAGACAGGGCTTGCCGGGGAGCTGTTTTTT
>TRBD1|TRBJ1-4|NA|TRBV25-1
CASSDRGLGEKLFF
TGTGCCAGCAGTGACAGGGGGTTGGGTGAAAAACTGTTTTTT
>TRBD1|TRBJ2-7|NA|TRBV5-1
CASSLAARGSYEQYF
TGCGCCAGCAGCTTGGCCGCCAGGGGGTCCTACGAGCAGTACTTC
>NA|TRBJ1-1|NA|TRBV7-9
CASSSLWTGMNTEAFF
TGTGCCAGCAGCTCCCTCTGGACGGGTATGAACACTGAAGCTTTCTTT
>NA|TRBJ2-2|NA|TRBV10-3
CAISENGNTGELFF
TGTGCCATCAGTGAGAATGGGAACACCGGGGAGCTGTTTTTT
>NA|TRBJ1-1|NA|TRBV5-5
CASSWGGGVGTEAFF
TGTGCCAGCAGCTGGGGGGGGGGCGTGGGCACTGAAGCTTTCTTT
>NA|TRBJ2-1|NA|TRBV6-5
CASSYSPNSLGGQFF
TGTGCCAGCAGTTACTCCCCGAATTCGTTAGGGGGGCAGTTCTTC
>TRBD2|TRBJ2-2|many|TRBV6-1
CASSAPLAGHYTGELFF
TGTGCCAGCAGTGCTCCACTAGCGGGCCATTACACCGGGGAGCTGTTTTTT
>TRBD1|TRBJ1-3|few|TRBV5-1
CASSPDGQGTGNTIYF
TGCGCCAGCAGCCCGGATGGACAGGGAACGGGAAACACCATATATTTT
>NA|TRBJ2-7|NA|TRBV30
CAWSRNLGDEQYF
TGTGCCTGGAGTAGAAATTTGGGCGACGAGCAGTACTTC
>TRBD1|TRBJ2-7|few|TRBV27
CASSPARQGIYEQYF
TGTGCCAGCAGCCCGGCCCGACAGGGCATCTACGAGCAGTACTTC
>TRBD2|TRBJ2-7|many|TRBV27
CASSPVPPQRDYSGEQYF
TGTGCCAGCAGCCCAGTACCCCCCCAAAGGGACTACTCGGGGGAGCAGTACTTC
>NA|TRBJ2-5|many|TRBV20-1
CSALQGTQETQYF
TGCAGTGCTTTACAGGGCACCCAAGAGACCCAGTACTTC
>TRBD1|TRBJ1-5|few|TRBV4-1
CASSQIGQGDNQPQHF
TGTGCCAGCAGCCAAATCGGACAGGGGGACAATCAGCCCCAGCATTTT
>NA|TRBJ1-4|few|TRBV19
CASAGDTLGKLFF
TGTGCCAGTGCCGGGGACACTCTAGGAAAACTGTTTTTT
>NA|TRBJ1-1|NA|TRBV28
CASSSRGDNEAFF
TGTGCCAGCAGTTCTAGGGGGGACAATGAAGCTTTCTTT
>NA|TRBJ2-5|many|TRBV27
CASSLLGQGFETQYF
TGTGCCAGCAGTTTATTGGGACAAGGATTTGAGACCCAGTACTTC
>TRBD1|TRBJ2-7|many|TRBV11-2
CASSFTPAEGQGNEQYF
TGTGCCAGCAGCTTCACACCCGCTGAGGGACAGGGAAACGAGCAGTACTTC
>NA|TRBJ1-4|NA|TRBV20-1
CSARSANSRANEKLFF
TGCAGTGCTAGATCGGCGAACTCCCGGGCTAATGAAAAACTGTTTTTT
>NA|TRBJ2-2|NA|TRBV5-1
CASSLGTTGELFF
TGCGCCAGCAGCCTAGGGACGACCGGGGAGCTGTTTTTT
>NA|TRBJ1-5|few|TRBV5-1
CASSLAGFEQPQHF
TGCGCCAGCAGCTTGGCGGGGTTCGAGCAGCCCCAGCATTTT
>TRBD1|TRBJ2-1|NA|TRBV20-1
CSAREDRVGNEQFF
TGCAGTGCTCGGGAAGACAGGGTGGGCAATGAGCAGTTCTTC
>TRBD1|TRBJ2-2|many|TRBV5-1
CASSRTTGPDTGELFF
TGCGCCAGCAGCCGAACGACAGGGCCCGACACCGGGGAGCTGTTTTTT
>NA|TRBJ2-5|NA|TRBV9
CASSVANGEIQETQYF
TGTGCCAGCAGCGTAGCGAACGGAGAAATCCAAGAGACCCAGTACTTC
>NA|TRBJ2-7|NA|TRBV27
CASSSLDRSYEQYF
TGTGCCAGCAGTTCCCTGGACAGATCCTACGAGCAGTACTTC
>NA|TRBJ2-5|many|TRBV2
CASSPRDPRSSETQYF
TGTGCCAGCAGTCCCCGGGACCCACGGTCGTCGGAGACCCAGTACTTC
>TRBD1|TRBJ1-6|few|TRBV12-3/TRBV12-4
CASRRTGGNNSPLHF
TGTGCCAGCAGGAGAACAGGGGGCAACAATTCACCCCTCCACTTT
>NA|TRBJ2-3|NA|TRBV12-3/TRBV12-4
CASTLASTDTQYF
TGTGCCAGCACTTTAGCCAGCACAGATACGCAGTATTTT
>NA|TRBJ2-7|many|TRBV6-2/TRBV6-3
CASSKPLGGEQYF
TGTGCCAGCAGTAAACCTCTCGGGGGCGAGCAGTACTTC
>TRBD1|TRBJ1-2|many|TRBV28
CASSPRDRANYGYTF
TGTGCCAGCAGTCCCAGGGACAGGGCTAACTATGGCTACACCTTC
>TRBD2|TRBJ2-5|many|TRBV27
CASRGPSGRADETQYF
TGTGCCAGCAGAGGACCCAGCGGGAGGGCGGACGAGACCCAGTACTTC
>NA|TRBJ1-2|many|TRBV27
CASSLFGVPYGYTF
TGTGCCAGCAGTTTATTCGGGGTGCCCTATGGCTACACCTTC
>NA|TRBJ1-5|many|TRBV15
CATSRDKGRYNQPQHF
TGTGCCACCAGCAGAGATAAAGGCAGGTACAATCAGCCCCAGCATTTT
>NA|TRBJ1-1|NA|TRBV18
CASSPRTGEHTEAFF
TGTGCCAGCTCACCTAGAACCGGGGAGCACACTGAAGCTTTCTTT
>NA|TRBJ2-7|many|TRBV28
CASSLEGTRKEQYF
TGTGCCAGCAGTTTAGAGGGGACGCGAAAGGAGCAGTACTTC
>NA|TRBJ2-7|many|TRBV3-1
CASSQGVEQYF
TGTGCCAGCAGCCAAGGGGTCGAGCAGTACTTC
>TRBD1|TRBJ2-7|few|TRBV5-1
CASSYGGQGNNEQYF
TGCGCCAGCAGCTACGGGGGACAGGGAAACAACGAGCAGTACTTC
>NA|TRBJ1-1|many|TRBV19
CASSKSSNTEAFF
TGTGCCAGTAGTAAGAGTTCGAACACTGAAGCTTTCTTT
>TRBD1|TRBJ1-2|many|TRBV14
CASSQTGQGRGYTF
TGTGCCAGCAGCCAAACCGGACAGGGAAGGGGCTACACCTTC
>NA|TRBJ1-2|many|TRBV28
CASSLLEQGLGGGYTF
TGTGCCAGCAGTTTATTAGAACAGGGTCTTGGCGGTGGCTACACCTTC